These 17 T cell receptor beta chains share one sample of origin, sequenced in a study of blood T cell repertoires in COVID-19. Measured with immunoSEQ multiplex PCR; TCRdb has only the in-frame clones, and not every one. The sample has roughly 200,000 clones, about 91% seen once. The sample was peripheral blood. These receptors were taken from a woman between 25 and 40 years old with acute or convalescent COVID-19.

V is TRBV6-1 and J is TRBJ2-1; 7 bases align to TRBD2. Germline V CDR1 and CDR2: MNHNS, SASEGT. The CDR3 spans 18 residues. Unmatched junction bases numbered 15, after V lost 1 base and J lost 6 bases. CDR3 DNA sequence: TGTGCCAGCAGTGAAGGCCCGGGACTACCCGGCCGGGGCAATGAGCAGTTCTTC. This encodes CASSEGPGLPGRGNEQFF.

The chain joins TRBV6-5 to TRBJ2-4, with D uncertain. This CDR3 is 15 amino acids long. The V end lost 6 bases, the J end lost 9 bases, and 21 bases lay between the germline ends. Germline V CDR1 and CDR2: MNHEY, SVGAGI. In DNA form, the CDR3 reads TGTGCCAGCAGGCGATCTCTAGGCTTATACTCCATTCAGTACTTC. It encodes CASRRSLGLYSIQYF.

The V and J genes are TRBV11-2 and TRBJ2-7, with a tentative D call TRBD1 (6 bases). V was trimmed by 1 base and J by 4 bases, leaving 14 bases between them. Germline lookup yields CDR1 SGHAT and CDR2 FQNNGV. The CDR3 consists of 15 residues. This CDR3 reads CASSLVGDIAYEQYF. The CDR3 nucleotides read TGTGCCAGCAGCTTAGTGGGGGACATAGCTTACGAGCAGTACTTC. Filled out from reference TRBV11-2 and TRBJ2-7, the complete variable domain reads EAGVAQSPRYKIIEKRQSVAFWCNPISGHATLYWYQQILGQGPKLLIQFQNNGVVDDSQLPKDRFSAERLKGVDSTLKIQPAKLEDSAVYLCASSLVGDIAYEQYFGPGTRLTVT.

This chain uses TRBV28 with TRBJ2-7, with 9 bases fitting TRBD2. The length of the CDR3 is 16 residues. The junction had 13 bases not matched to a gene; V was cut back by 6 bases and J by 4 bases. Germline V gene sequence: CDR1 MDHEN, CDR2 SYDVKM. The CDR3 DNA is TGTGCCAGCAGGCCCGCGGGAGGGAATATGGGGTACGAGCAGTACTTC. Protein: CASRPAGGNMGYEQYF.

This sequence joins TRBV25-1 and TRBJ2-4; a weak D match, TRBD2 (5 bases). Trimming took off 1 base at V and 4 bases at J, with 14 bases between the two ends. In germline, CDR1 is MGHDK, CDR2 SYGVNS. The CDR3 has 16 residues. CDR3 amino acids: CASSEFEGGLKNIQYF. The CDR3 nucleotides are TGTGCCAGCAGTGAATTCGAGGGTGGGCTTAAAAACATTCAGTACTTC.

The chain combines TRBV28 with TRBJ1-1, with 8 bases identical to TRBD1. Germline V gene lookup returns CDR1 MDHEN and CDR2 SYDVKM. The V segment lost 5 bases and the J segment 1 base; nucleotides outside the gene matches: 3. The CDR3 length is 14 residues. The CDR3 DNA reads TGTGCCAGCAGTCTTGACAGGGGGAACACTGAAGCTTTCTTT. It encodes CASSLDRGNTEAFF.

The CDR3 DNA follows: TGTGCCAGCAGTTCAGGGGGCTCCTCACCCCTCCACTTT. Its protein product is CASSSGGSSPLHF. V is TRBV6-6 and J is TRBJ1-6; 8 bases line up with TRBD1. Germline CDR1 is MNHNY and CDR2 is SVGAGI (reference sequence). Trimming at V came to 4 bases and at J to 10 bases, leaving 3 bases not matched to a gene. The CDR3 loop spans 13 amino acids.

The rearrangement links TRBV28 to TRBJ1-2; 9 bases are shared with TRBD1. This CDR3 region has 13 residues. Germline lookup yields CDR1 MDHEN and CDR2 SYDVKM. V shed 5 bases and J 5 bases; nucleotides not matched to a gene: 3. CDR3 nucleotides: TGTGCCAGCAGTATCGACAGGGGGTATGGCTACACCTTC. Translation: CASSIDRGYGYTF.

The sample holds one count of this clone. This chain joins TRBV27 and TRBJ2-7, with TRBD2 as a possible D gene (5 bases). The germline CDR1 and CDR2 sequences are MNHEY and SMNVEV (reference sequence). This CDR3 has 12 amino acids. Trimming took 5 bases from V and 7 from J, leaving 12 bases between them. The CDR3 coding sequence is TGTGCCAGCAGTGCCAAGTCGGGGGAGCAGTACTTC. Encoded protein: CASSAKSGEQYF.

This clone was counted once. V is TRBV5-1 and J is TRBJ2-7; 7 bases are shared with TRBD2. The V gene's germline CDR1 is SGHRS and CDR2 YFSETQ. The CDR3 consists of 18 residues. With 4 bases clipped from V and 0 bases from J, the junction kept 16 bases outside the gene matches. As DNA, the CDR3 is TGCGCCAGCAGCCCCCTCTATAGGGGAGGGATGATCTCCTACGAGCAGTACTTC. Residues: CASSPLYRGGMISYEQYF.

CDR3: CASSLEGLGVGELFF. CDR3 in DNA: TGCGCCAGCAGCTTGGAGGGACTAGGGGTCGGGGAGCTGTTTTTT. The chain links TRBV5-1 to TRBJ2-2; 8 bases line up with TRBD2. V shed 0 bases, J shed 7 bases, and the junction held 5 bases outside the gene matches. The CDR3 totals 15 residues. CDR1 is SGHRS and CDR2 is YFSETQ in the germline V gene.

This clone was found a few times. This rearrangement joins TRBV6-2 or TRBV6-3 to TRBJ2-3; the match to TRBD1 covers 7 bases. Germline V gives CDR1 MNHEY, CDR2 SVGEGT. The CDR3 consists of 15 residues. After removal of 6 bases from V and 0 bases from J, the junction contained 6 bases not matched to a gene. In nucleotides, the CDR3 is TGTGCCAGCAGCGACCAGGGGGATAGCACAGATACGCAGTATTTT. Amino acids: CASSDQGDSTDTQYF.

V and J are TRBV5-4 and TRBJ1-1; maybe TRBD1 (5 bases). Germline V gives CDR1 SGHNT, CDR2 YYREEE (reference sequence). The CDR3 runs 14 residues. Trimming left V 3 bases short and J 3 bases short, with 12 bases between. The CDR3 sequence is CASSYRPGYTEAFF. DNA of the CDR3: TGTGCCAGCAGCTACAGGCCGGGTTACACTGAAGCTTTCTTT.

This sequence joins TRBV6-6 and TRBJ2-3, with D possibly TRBD2 on 5 matching bases. Germline V gives CDR1 MNHNY, CDR2 SVGAGI (reference sequence). V lost 7 bases and J 1 base, leaving 9 bases between the germline ends. The CDR3 is made up of 13 amino acids. The CDR3 bases are TGTGCCAGCATCGGACTGGGCACAGATACGCAGTATTTT. This codes for CASIGLGTDTQYF.

The rearrangement links TRBV13 to TRBJ2-1; 9 nucleotides align to TRBD2. This CDR3 region has 16 residues. V lost 5 bases and J lost 7; bases outside the gene matches: 12. Germline CDR1 PRHDT, CDR2 FYEKMQ (reference sequence). The DNA of the CDR3 is TGTGCCAGCAGCCGAATAGCGGGAGTGGGACCAAATGAGCAGTTCTTC. Translation gives CASSRIAGVGPNEQFF. Filled out from reference TRBV13 and TRBJ2-1, the complete variable domain reads AAGVIQSPRHLIKEKRETATLKCYPIPRHDTVYWYQQGPGQDPQFLISFYEKMQSDKGSIPDRFSAQQFSDYHSELNMSSLELGDSALYFCASSRIAGVGPNEQFFGPGTRLTVL.

The sample holds a few counts of this clone. The J gene is TRBJ1-5, the V gene TRBV7-8; D unclear. From germline, CDR1 is SGHVS and CDR2 FQNEAQ. CDR3 length: 16 residues. The ends were cut back, 2 bases at V and 8 bases at J, with 19 bases in the middle. CDR3 amino acids: CASSLWAGPQSKPQHF. CDR3 nucleotide sequence: TGTGCCAGCAGCTTATGGGCAGGTCCCCAGAGCAAGCCCCAGCATTTT.

CDR3 sequence (DNA): TGCGCCAGCAGGGGACTAGCGGGAGAGGGGACCTACAATGAGCAGTTCTTC. This translates into CASRGLAGEGTYNEQFF. The chain recombines TRBV5-1 with TRBJ2-1; 14 nucleotides agree with TRBD2. This CDR3 is built from 17 residues. V shed 5 bases and J 2 bases; nucleotides not matched to a gene: 6. CDR1 and CDR2 from the germline V gene are SGHRS and YFSETQ.